Presented here are 17 T cell receptor beta chains from one specimen sequenced in a study of graft-versus-host responses after intestinal transplantation (dated by TCRdb to the early 2020s). Antigens of these TCRs are unknown. Libraries were made using the immunoSEQ multiplex PCR assay. TCRdb stores this immuneACCESS table with in-frame sequences only. Part of the clones is absent; in the studies checked, under half of the shortfall reflects unresolved V genes, and no reason is known for the rest. The sample table lists tens of thousands of clones, roughly four fifths of them with a count of one. The top ten clonotypes cover 17% of the sample. Read against the paper, the sample's time point label means: cells obtained before transplantation from donor or recipient. The source was unstimulated CD8+ T cells sorted from spleen or lymph node cells, collected before intestinal transplant. Receptor source: a human donor who received an intestinal transplant.

The chain has TRBV4-1 and TRBJ2-5; the D is unclear. V was trimmed by 1 base and J by 2 bases, leaving 5 bases between them. This CDR3 spans 13 amino acids. Looked up from germline, CDR1 is MGHRA and CDR2 is YSYEKL. The CDR3 region has the DNA TGCGCCAGCAGCCAAGGAATTCAAGAGACCCAGTACTTC. Translation gives CASSQGIQETQYF.

The chain employs TRBV19 and TRBJ1-1; TRBD1 aligns across 7 bases. CDR1 is LNHDA, CDR2 SQIVND, per germline (reference sequence). The CDR3 extends over 13 amino acids. The J segment lost 6 bases and the V segment lost 5 bases, leaving 6 bases of the junction unmatched. CDR3 in DNA: TGTGCCAGTAGTGGATACAGGGGAGCTGAAGCTTTCTTT. Amino acids: CASSGYRGAEAFF.

This rearrangement joins TRBV27 to TRBJ1-1; 8 bases map to TRBD1. The CDR3 is 14 amino acids. CDR1 is MNHEY, CDR2 SMNVEV, per germline (reference sequence). V lost 5 bases to trimming and J lost 6 bases; unmatched junction nucleotides: 8. The CDR3 nucleotides read TGTGCCAGCAGTCTGGGACAGGTATTCGCTGAAGCTTTCTTT. The encoded protein is CASSLGQVFAEAFF.

This clone was counted a few times. The V gene is TRBV6-5, the J gene TRBJ2-2, with D perhaps TRBD1 or TRBD2 (5 bases each). V lost 6 bases, J lost 7 bases, and 9 bases lay in between. The CDR3 has 12 residues. The germline CDR1 and CDR2 sequences are MNHEY and SVGAGI. CDR3 in amino acids: CASRGTNGELFF. The CDR3 region has the DNA TGTGCCAGCAGGGGGACCAACGGGGAGCTGTTTTTT.

The V gene is TRBV6-1, the J gene TRBJ1-5; D remains unclear. Germline-derived CDR1 and CDR2 are MNHNS and SASEGT. V gave up 6 bases and J gave up 1 base, with 13 bases separating them. This CDR3 has 15 residues. In DNA, the CDR3 is TGTGCCAGCAGGGGCATAGTTCGAAGCAATCAGCCCCAGCATTTT. Its translation is CASRGIVRSNQPQHF.

V usage is TRBV6-5 and J usage is TRBJ1-3, with TRBD1 matching 7 bases. Looked up from germline, CDR1 is MNHEY and CDR2 is SVGAGI. The V segment lost 6 bases and the J segment 0 bases; nucleotides outside the gene matches: 5. The CDR3 consists of 15 residues. The CDR3 DNA reads as TGTGCCAGCAGCTTGACAGGGCTCTCTGGAAACACCATATATTTT. Translation: CASSLTGLSGNTIYF.

The chain uses TRBV29-1 and TRBJ2-2, with 15 positions matching TRBD2. CDR1 is SQVTM and CDR2 is ANQGSEA in the germline V gene. The junction had 8 bases not matched to a gene; V was cut back by 0 bases and J by 3 bases. The CDR3 is 19 residues long. CDR3 bases: TGCAGCGTTGAAGAGAGGACGGGACTAGCGGGGGGATACACCGGGGAGCTGTTTTTT. Translated: CSVEERTGLAGGYTGELFF.

About this clone: Within the sample, other DNA sequences also encode this same CDR3. The chain has TRBV16 and TRBJ2-7, with a tentative D call TRBD2 (5 bases). There are 15 residues in the CDR3. CDR1 is KGHSY and CDR2 is FQNENV in the germline V gene. V was pared by 1 base and J by 6 bases, with 16 bases between. CDR3 in DNA: TGTGCCAGCAGCCAATTTCCTAGCTTTATTGGCGAGCAGTACTTC. Residues: CASSQFPSFIGEQYF.

V and J are TRBV10-1 and TRBJ2-2; D is uncertain. CDR1 and CDR2 from the germline V gene are WNHNN and SYGVQD (reference sequence). The CDR3 runs 13 residues. Trimming took off 2 bases at V and 3 bases at J, with 4 bases between the two ends. DNA of the CDR3: TGCGCCAGCAGTGAGGTGCACACCGGGGAGCTGTTTTTT. It translates to CASSEVHTGELFF.

The V gene is TRBV9, the J gene TRBJ2-2, with D hard to call. The CDR3 covers 16 residues. Germline lookup yields CDR1 SGDLS and CDR2 YYNGEE. V gave up 0 bases and J gave up 6 bases, with 15 bases separating them. The CDR3 sequence is CASSVATEWWAGELFF. The CDR3, as DNA: TGTGCCAGCAGCGTAGCTACGGAGTGGTGGGCCGGGGAGCTGTTTTTT. Combining the CDR3 with reference TRBV9 and TRBJ2-2 gives the whole variable domain DSGVTQTPKHLITATGQRVTLRCSPRSGDLSVYWYQQSLDQGLQFLIQYYNGEERAKGNILERFSAQQFPDLHSELNLSSLELGDSALYFCASSVATEWWAGELFFGEGSRLTVL.

The chain links TRBV23-1 to TRBJ2-4, with D tentatively TRBD2 (6 bases). TRBV23-1 belongs to the ORF category, with a function that is uncertain. The CDR3 is made up of 16 amino acids. V was cut by 4 bases and J by 7 bases, with 20 bases left in between. CDR3 loop: CASSPRLGLGKNIQYF. The DNA for the CDR3 is TGCGCCAGCAGTCCGCGACTAGGGCTGGGAAAGAACATTCAGTACTTC.

The chain has TRBV6-6 and TRBJ2-2, with D tentatively TRBD2 (6 bases). Per germline, CDR1 MNHNY and CDR2 SVGAGI (reference sequence). This CDR3 has 15 amino acids. V was trimmed by 5 bases and J by 3 bases, leaving 13 bases between them. The CDR3 protein is CASSQWDFYTGELFF. The CDR3 DNA is TGTGCCAGCAGTCAGTGGGACTTTTACACCGGGGAGCTGTTTTTT.

This clone has only one observation. The chain joins TRBV12-1 to TRBJ1-3. TRBV12-1 is recorded as a pseudogene. The CDR3 is made up of 13 amino acids. CDR3 in amino acids: CASSLDFVSTIYF. The CDR3 DNA follows: TGTGCCAGCAGCTTAGACTTTGTTAGTACCATATATTTT.

This clone has just one count. V is TRBV7-8 and J is TRBJ2-7; 11 nucleotides line up with TRBD2. The CDR3 sequence is 15 residues long. Per the germline V gene, CDR1 is SGHVS and CDR2 is FQNEAQ. The V gene end was trimmed by 9 bases and the J gene end by 4 bases; junction bases not matched to a gene: 11. The CDR3 nucleotides read TGTGCCAGTGGTTTAGACCTAGCGGGAGGTTACGAGCAGTACTTC. Translation: CASGLDLAGGYEQYF.

The rearrangement uses TRBV5-6 and TRBJ1-5; 7 bases are a match to TRBD1. This CDR3 is 16 amino acids long. The V and J ends lost 0 bases and 2 bases, in that order; junction bases with no gene match: 5. Germline CDR1 SGHDT, CDR2 YYEEEE. In DNA form, the CDR3 reads TGTGCCAGCAGCTTGGCCTACAGGGGTGGCAATCAGCCCCAGCATTTT. Translation gives CASSLAYRGGNQPQHF.

The chain combines TRBV13 with TRBJ2-3; TRBD2 matches 8 bases. CDR1 and CDR2 (germline): PRHDT, FYEKMQ (reference sequence). V lost 2 bases and J lost 2; bases outside the gene matches: 3. The CDR3 loop spans 15 amino acids. CDR3 protein: CASSLTGGATDTQYF. The CDR3, as DNA: TGTGCCAGCAGCTTAACGGGGGGGGCCACAGATACGCAGTATTTT. Together with reference TRBV13 and TRBJ2-3, the CDR3 gives the full variable domain: AAGVIQSPRHLIKEKRETATLKCYPIPRHDTVYWYQQGPGQDPQFLISFYEKMQSDKGSIPDRFSAQQFSDYHSELNMSSLELGDSALYFCASSLTGGATDTQYFGPGTRLTVL.

The chain combines TRBV11-2 with TRBJ2-2; D not resolved. V gave up 0 bases and J gave up 1 base, with 15 bases separating them. From germline, CDR1 is SGHAT and CDR2 FQNNGV. The CDR3 sequence is 18 residues long. The CDR3 reads CASSLDSGDLGNTGELFF. For the CDR3, the DNA is TGTGCCAGCAGCTTAGATAGTGGGGATTTAGGGAACACCGGGGAGCTGTTTTTT.